Below are 19 T cell receptor beta chains sequenced from a single sample in a study of cytomegalovirus exposure and HLA in healthy donors. PCR employed 60 Vbeta and 13 Jbeta primers. The protocol was immunoSEQ multiplex PCR, while the TCRdb copy is restricted to in-frame clones and leaves out a portion. The profile shows approximately 260,000 clones, over 90% of them singletons. Sequenced: PBMCs. Receptor source: a girl aged 2 to 10 in good health and CMV-seronegative.

This clone was picked up one time. V gene TRBV6-5 combines with J gene TRBJ2-1; D perhaps matches TRBD2 (6 bases). V lost 2 bases to trimming and J lost 0 bases, with 11 bases between them. The CDR3 sequence is 16 residues long. Germline lookup yields CDR1 MNHEY and CDR2 SVGAGI. The CDR3: CASSYPGGSSYNEQFF. The DNA of the CDR3 is TGTGCCAGCAGTTACCCCGGGGGTAGCTCCTACAATGAGCAGTTCTTC.

The chain recombines TRBV9 with TRBJ2-3; TRBD2 matches 11 bases. After removal of 4 bases from V and 1 base from J, the junction contained 5 bases not matched to a gene. Germline-derived CDR1 and CDR2 are SGDLS and YYNGEE. This CDR3 spans 16 amino acids. This CDR3 reads CASSPKLAGGTDTQYF. The CDR3, as DNA: TGTGCCAGCAGCCCTAAACTAGCGGGGGGCACAGATACGCAGTATTTT.

The chain couples TRBV7-3 to TRBJ2-3; TRBD2 agrees at 11 bases. With V trimmed by 4 bases and J by 5 bases, 2 bases remained unmatched. The length of the CDR3 is 14 residues. Germline-derived CDR1 and CDR2 are SGHTA and FQGTGA. The DNA for the CDR3 is TGTGCCAGCAGCTCTAGCGGGGGGATAGATACGCAGTATTTT. Translating it yields CASSSSGGIDTQYF. Variable domain in full (rest from reference TRBV7-3 and TRBJ2-3): GAGVSQTPSNKVTEKGKYVELRCDPISGHTALYWYRQSLGQGPEFLIYFQGTGAADDSGLPNDRFFAVRPEGSVSTLKIQRTERGDSAVYLCASSSSGGIDTQYFGPGTRLTVL.

The rearrangement uses TRBV5-6 and TRBJ1-4; D is ambiguous. V was shortened by 4 bases and J by 7 bases, with 17 bases between the two germline ends. Germline V gene lookup returns CDR1 SGHDT and CDR2 YYEEEE. CDR3 length: 15 residues. The CDR3 protein is CASSPQTLGGEKLFF. The CDR3 bases are TGTGCCAGCAGCCCCCAGACACTGGGAGGTGAAAAACTGTTTTTT.

The gene calls are TRBV5-5 and TRBJ2-7; D call uncertain. Germline V gives CDR1 SGHKS, CDR2 YYEKEE (reference sequence). The V gene lost 4 bases and the J gene lost 8 bases, with 16 bases spanning the gap. The CDR3 has 13 amino acids. For the CDR3, the DNA is TGTGCCAGCAGCCCCAACCCCGGAGATCAGCAGTACTTC. Its protein product is CASSPNPGDQQYF.

This sequence joins TRBV6-1 and TRBJ1-1, with 8 positions matching TRBD1. Germline V CDR1 and CDR2: MNHNS, SASEGT. The ends lost 5 bases at V and 3 bases at J; junction bases unmatched: 8. CDR3 length equals 15 residues. The CDR3 nucleotides read TGTGCCAGCAGTCTGTGGGGACAGGTGGACACTGAAGCTTTCTTT. This sequence encodes CASSLWGQVDTEAFF.

The chain couples TRBV28 to TRBJ2-7; 7 nucleotides line up with TRBD2. Germline CDR1 and CDR2: MDHEN and SYDVKM. The CDR3 sequence is 12 residues long. The V gene end was trimmed by 7 bases and the J gene end by 6 bases; junction bases not matched to a gene: 6. CDR3 DNA sequence: TGTGCCAGCACCGCCGCGGGAGCCGAGCAGTACTTC. Protein sequence: CASTAAGAEQYF.

V is TRBV11-2 and J is TRBJ2-7; 10 bases agree with TRBD2. The CDR3 is made up of 17 amino acids. The germline gives CDR1 SGHAT, CDR2 FQNNGV. V dropped 0 bases and J dropped 4; count of bases not matched to a gene: 9. DNA for the CDR3: TGTGCCAGCAGCTTAGATCATGAAACTAGCGGGGCGTACGAGCAGTACTTC. It encodes CASSLDHETSGAYEQYF.

The rearrangement joins TRBV19 to TRBJ2-3, with 12 bases lining up with TRBD2. This CDR3 is 18 amino acids long. Germline assignment: CDR1 LNHDA and CDR2 SQIVND (reference sequence). Germline trimming cut 7 bases from V and 0 bases from J; bases unmatched to any gene: 11. The CDR3 sequence is CASKVELAGGASTDTQYF. CDR3 sequence (DNA): TGTGCCAGTAAGGTTGAACTAGCGGGGGGTGCTAGCACAGATACGCAGTATTTT.

This clone has more than one count but fewer than ten. The V and J genes are TRBV6-1 and TRBJ1-2, with 8 bases that match TRBD1. Germline V gene sequence: CDR1 MNHNS, CDR2 SASEGT. The CDR3 has 14 amino acids. V trimming: 2 bases; J trimming: 7 bases; junction bases outside the gene matches: 6. CDR3 nucleotide sequence: TGTGCCAGCAGTGAATTATGGGACAGGAGTGGCTACACCTTC. It yields the protein CASSELWDRSGYTF.

The V gene is TRBV15, the J gene TRBJ1-1; TRBD1 might be the D (5 bases). Germline lookup yields CDR1 LNHNV and CDR2 YYDKDF (reference sequence). The germline V and J ends were trimmed by 2 bases and 1 base, with 11 bases remaining between them. This CDR3 is built from 15 residues. CDR3 nucleotides: TGTGCCACCAGCAGACTACAGGTCCCGAACACTGAAGCTTTCTTT. It specifies CATSRLQVPNTEAFF.

This chain links TRBV7-8 with TRBJ2-7, with 8 bases fitting TRBD2. Germline V CDR1 and CDR2: SGHVS, FQNEAQ. V was pared by 0 bases and J by 7 bases, with 2 bases of the junction left unmatched. This CDR3 is built from 13 residues. CDR3: CASSLAREGEQYF. As DNA, the CDR3 is TGTGCCAGCAGCTTAGCCCGGGAGGGGGAGCAGTACTTC.

Note on this clone: The identical CDR3 is also encoded by other nucleotide sequences in the sample. The chain couples TRBV6-5 to TRBJ2-7; D is possibly TRBD2 (6 bases). This CDR3 comprises 16 residues. CDR1 and CDR2 (germline): MNHEY, SVGAGI. V was cut by 0 bases and J by 7 bases, with 19 bases left in between. CDR3: CASSYSMSGSRGEQYF. The CDR3 nucleotides read TGTGCCAGCAGTTACTCGATGTCCGGCAGTCGGGGGGAGCAGTACTTC.

V is TRBV27 and J is TRBJ2-1, with D unresolved. V shed 3 bases and J shed 5 bases, with 8 bases lying between them. The CDR3 consists of 13 residues. Germline CDR1 MNHEY, CDR2 SMNVEV (reference sequence). The CDR3 sequence is CASSFIYDNEQFF. The DNA for the CDR3 is TGTGCCAGCAGTTTCATCTACGACAATGAGCAGTTCTTC.

The table lists this clone with a count of one. The chain uses TRBV15 and TRBJ2-2; the D is unclear. Trimming removed 4 bases at V and 7 bases at J, with 7 bases between. The length of the CDR3 is 12 residues. The germline CDR1 and CDR2 sequences are LNHNV and YYDKDF (reference sequence). The CDR3 loop reads CATSILSGELFF. CDR3 nucleotides: TGTGCCACCAGCATCCTAAGCGGGGAGCTGTTTTTT.

This clone was recorded only once. The gene calls are TRBV5-6 and TRBJ2-7; D is perhaps TRBD1 (6 bases). This CDR3 region has 15 residues. The germline V and J ends were trimmed by 6 bases and 2 bases, with 18 bases remaining between them. Per the germline V gene, CDR1 is SGHDT and CDR2 is YYEEEE. CDR3 region: CASITFGDMPYEQYF. The CDR3 region has the DNA TGTGCCAGCATCACTTTCGGGGACATGCCCTACGAGCAGTACTTC.

This rearrangement joins TRBV5-1 to TRBJ2-7; perhaps TRBD1 as D (6 bases). CDR1 is SGHRS, CDR2 YFSETQ, per germline. CDR3 length: 14 amino acids. Trimming shortened V by 0 bases and J by 7 bases, and 14 bases separated the two germline ends. CDR3 DNA sequence: TGCGCCAGCAGCTTGGCAGGACAGAGAACAGAGCAGTACTTC. Amino acid sequence: CASSLAGQRTEQYF.

The V gene is TRBV10-3, the J gene TRBJ2-7, with 7 bases that match TRBD2. Germline assignment: CDR1 ENHRY and CDR2 SYGVKD. CDR3 length: 16 residues. Trimming cost V 8 bases and J 3 bases; bases outside gene matches: 16. DNA of the CDR3: TGTGCCATCTCTAAGACCGGTAGGGCTAGCGGCTACGAGCAGTACTTC. Residues: CAISKTGRASGYEQYF.

This clone came up a few times. The J gene is TRBJ2-5, the V gene TRBV7-9; D is ambiguous. Germline loops: CDR1 SEHNR, CDR2 FQNEAQ (reference sequence). CDR3 length equals 16 residues. Trimming removed 5 bases from V and 4 bases from J, with 20 bases in between. For the CDR3, the DNA is TGTGCCAGCAGCCCGGCCGGGTCCAGACGTCGAGAGACCCAGTACTTC. Translated, it gives CASSPAGSRRRETQYF.